The following is a T cell receptor (beta chain) sequence with its context. Antigen: not known. The data were taken from a study of OX40 agonist ivuxolimab in advanced cancers. Generated by immunoSEQ multiplex PCR, the TCRdb table keeps only in-frame clones and is missing some. The sample records tens of thousands of clones, more than 80% being singletons. General study points: Low normalized clonal expansion also occurred in some nonresponding patients. Mean expanded clone counts were higher in CD8+ than CD4+ T cells.

There are 14 residues in the CDR3. In germline, CDR1 is MGHDK, CDR2 SYGVNS. V was trimmed by 1 base and J by 3 bases, leaving 9 bases between them. Sequencing was performed on CD4+ or CD8+ T cells sorted from blood, taken in a trial of the OX40 agonist ivuxolimab. This chain links TRBV25-1 with TRBJ2-5, with a tentative D call TRBD2 (5 bases). This TCR was sampled from an adult with an advanced solid tumor such as melanoma, head and neck, liver or kidney cancer. The CDR3 bases are TGTGCCAGCAGTGAATTCAAGCGGAAAGAGACCCAGTACTTC. Amino acid sequence: CASSEFKRKETQYF.